The source of this TCR beta chain is a study of T cells in Graves' hyperthyroidism and ophthalmopathy. V shed 5 bases and J 5 bases; nucleotides not matched to a gene: 13. The germline CDR1 and CDR2 sequences are DFQATT and SNEGSKA (reference sequence). This CDR3 contains 16 residues. Template material for amplifying TCR beta CDR3 regions consisted of RNA transcripts. A set of HTBI primers served as the primers for a first-round RT-PCR of the TCR CDR3. A single record per CDR3 protein comes from TCRdb applying MiXCR to the multiplex PCR reads. The sample contains 750,000 to 950,000 distinct CDR3 sequences, around 39% of which appear only once. If no ophthalmopathy progression occurred within 18 months, Graves' hyperthyroidism was stable. With regard to this clonotype: The target antigen is unknown.

General study results and limits: Peripheral blood also featured most of the thyroid clonotypes expanded above 0.001. Model-based prediction identified ophthalmopathy a median around 6.5 months prior to its onset. Classification by a 13 V-J model distinguished ophthalmopathy from stable hyperthyroidism.

The receptor was isolated from a man between 18 and 35 years old with Graves' hyperthyroidism. Sequenced sample: blood. This chain joins TRBV20-1 and TRBJ1-2, with 11 bases fitting TRBD1. The CDR3 loop reads CSAPYSGQGARYGYTF. CDR3 coding DNA: TGCAGTGCTCCCTACTCCGGACAGGGGGCCCGTTATGGCTACACCTTC.